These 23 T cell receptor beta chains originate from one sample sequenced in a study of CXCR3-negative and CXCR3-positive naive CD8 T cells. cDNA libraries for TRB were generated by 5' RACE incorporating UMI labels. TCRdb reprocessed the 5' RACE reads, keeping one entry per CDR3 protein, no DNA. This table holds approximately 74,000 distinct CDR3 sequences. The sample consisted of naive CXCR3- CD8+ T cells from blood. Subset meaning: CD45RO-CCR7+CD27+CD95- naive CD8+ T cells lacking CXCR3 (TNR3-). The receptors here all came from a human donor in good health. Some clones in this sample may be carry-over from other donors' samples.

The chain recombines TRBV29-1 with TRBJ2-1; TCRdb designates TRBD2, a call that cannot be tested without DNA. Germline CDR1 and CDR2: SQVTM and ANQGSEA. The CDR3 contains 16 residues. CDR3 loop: CSVAGLAAISYNEQFF.

Here the CDR3 reads CASSAGTGVGEQYF. The chain couples TRBV7-2 to TRBJ2-7; TCRdb selects TRBD1, and the lack of DNA leaves this call unchecked. From germline, CDR1 is SGHTA and CDR2 FQGNSA. The CDR3 is 14 amino acids.

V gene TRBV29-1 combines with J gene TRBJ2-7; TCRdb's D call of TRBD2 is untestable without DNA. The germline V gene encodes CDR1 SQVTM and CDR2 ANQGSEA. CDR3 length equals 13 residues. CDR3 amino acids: CSVAAGLSYEQYF.

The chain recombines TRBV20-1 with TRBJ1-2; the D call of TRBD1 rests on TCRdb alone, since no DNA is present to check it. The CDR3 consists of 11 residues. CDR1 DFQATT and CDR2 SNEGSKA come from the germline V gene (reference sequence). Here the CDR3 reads CSVLTGSGYTF.

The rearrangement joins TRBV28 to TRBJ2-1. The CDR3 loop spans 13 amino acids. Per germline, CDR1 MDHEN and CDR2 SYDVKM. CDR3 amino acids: CASSLSEANEQFF.

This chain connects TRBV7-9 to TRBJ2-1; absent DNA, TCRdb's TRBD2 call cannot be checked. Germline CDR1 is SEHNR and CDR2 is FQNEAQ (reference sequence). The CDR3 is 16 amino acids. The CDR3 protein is CASSPPDKSSYNEQFF. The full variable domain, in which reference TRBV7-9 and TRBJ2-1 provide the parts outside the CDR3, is DTGVSQNPRHKITKRGQNVTFRCDPISEHNRLYWYRQTLGQGPEFLTYFQNEAQLEKSRLLSDRFSAERPKGSFSTLEIQRTEQGDSAMYLCASSPPDKSSYNEQFFGPGTRLTVL.

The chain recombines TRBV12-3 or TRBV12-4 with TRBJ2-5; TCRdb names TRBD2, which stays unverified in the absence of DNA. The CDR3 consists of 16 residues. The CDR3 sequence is CASSPGLAGVGETQYF.

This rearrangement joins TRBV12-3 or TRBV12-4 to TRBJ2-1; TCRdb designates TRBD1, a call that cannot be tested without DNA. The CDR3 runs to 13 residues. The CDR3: CASSGQGAREQFF.

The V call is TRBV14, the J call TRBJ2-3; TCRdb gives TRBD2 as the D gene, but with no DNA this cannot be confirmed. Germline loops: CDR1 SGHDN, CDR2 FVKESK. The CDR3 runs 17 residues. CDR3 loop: CASSQDSLAGRTDTQYF. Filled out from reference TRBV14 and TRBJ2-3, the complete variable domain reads EAGVTQFPSHSVIEKGQTVTLRCDPISGHDNLYWYRRVMGKEIKFLLHFVKESKQDESGMPNNRFLAERTGGTYSTLKVQPAELEDSGVYFCASSQDSLAGRTDTQYFGPGTRLTVL.

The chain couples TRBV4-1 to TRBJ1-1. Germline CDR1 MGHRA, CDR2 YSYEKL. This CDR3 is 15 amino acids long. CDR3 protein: CASSQVYGGNTEAFF.

CDR3 sequence reads: CASTLQGGSYEQYF. The rearrangement uses TRBV28 and TRBJ2-7; TCRdb designates TRBD2, a call that cannot be tested without DNA. The germline V gene encodes CDR1 MDHEN and CDR2 SYDVKM. This CDR3 has 14 residues.

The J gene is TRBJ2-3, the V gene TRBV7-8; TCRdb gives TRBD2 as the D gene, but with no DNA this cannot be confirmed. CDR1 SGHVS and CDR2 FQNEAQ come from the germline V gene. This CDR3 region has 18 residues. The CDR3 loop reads CASSSYSSGGALLDTQYF. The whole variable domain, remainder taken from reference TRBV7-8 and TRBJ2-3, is GAGVSQSPRYKVAKRGQDVALRCDPISGHVSLFWYQQALGQGPEFLTYFQNEAQLDKSGLPSDRFFAERPEGSVSTLKIQRTQQEDSAVYLCASSSYSSGGALLDTQYFGPGTRLTVL.

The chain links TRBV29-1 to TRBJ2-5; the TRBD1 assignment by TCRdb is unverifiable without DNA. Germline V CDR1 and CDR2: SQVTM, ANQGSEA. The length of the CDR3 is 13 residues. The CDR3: CSVTGQVEETQYF.

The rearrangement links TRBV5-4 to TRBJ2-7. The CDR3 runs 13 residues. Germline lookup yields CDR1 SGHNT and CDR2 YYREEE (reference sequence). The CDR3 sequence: CASSLSRAVEQYF. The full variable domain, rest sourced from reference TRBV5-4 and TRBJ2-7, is ETGVTQSPTHLIKTRGQQVTLRCSSQSGHNTVSWYQQALGQGPQFIFQYYREEENGRGNFPPRFSGLQFPNYSSELNVNALELDDSALYLCASSLSRAVEQYFGPGTRLTVT.

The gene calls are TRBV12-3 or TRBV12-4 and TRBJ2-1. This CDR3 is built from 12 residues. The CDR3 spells CASSLLEHEQFF.

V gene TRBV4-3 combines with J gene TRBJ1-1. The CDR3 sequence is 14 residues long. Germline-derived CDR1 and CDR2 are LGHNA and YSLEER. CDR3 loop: CASSPDTVPTEAFF.

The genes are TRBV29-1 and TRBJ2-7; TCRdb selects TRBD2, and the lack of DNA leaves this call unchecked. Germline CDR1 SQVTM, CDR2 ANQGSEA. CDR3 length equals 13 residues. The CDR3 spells CSVAVSESYEQYF.

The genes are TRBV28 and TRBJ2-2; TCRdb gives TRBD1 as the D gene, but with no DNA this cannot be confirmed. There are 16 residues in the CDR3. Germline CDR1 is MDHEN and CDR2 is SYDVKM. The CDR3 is CASSLLGGLRTGELFF.

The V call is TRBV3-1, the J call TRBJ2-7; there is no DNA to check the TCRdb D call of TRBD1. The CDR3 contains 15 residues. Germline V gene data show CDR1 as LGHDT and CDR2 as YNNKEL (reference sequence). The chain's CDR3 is CASSPWTGVPYEQYF.

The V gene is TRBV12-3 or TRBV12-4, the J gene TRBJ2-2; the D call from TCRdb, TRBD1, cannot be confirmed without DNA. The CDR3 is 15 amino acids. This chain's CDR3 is CASTSKGDYTGELFF.

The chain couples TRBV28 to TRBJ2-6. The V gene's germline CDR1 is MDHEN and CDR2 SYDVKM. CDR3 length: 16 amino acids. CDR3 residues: CASSPRRNSGANVLTF.

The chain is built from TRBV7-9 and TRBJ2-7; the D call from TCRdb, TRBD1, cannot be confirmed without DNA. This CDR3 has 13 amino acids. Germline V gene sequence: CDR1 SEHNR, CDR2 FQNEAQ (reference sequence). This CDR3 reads CASSQGRAPEQYF.

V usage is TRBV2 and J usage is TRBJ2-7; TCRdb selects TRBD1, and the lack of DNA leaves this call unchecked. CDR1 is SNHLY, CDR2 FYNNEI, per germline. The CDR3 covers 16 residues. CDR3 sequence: CASSDPRQKSSYEQYF.